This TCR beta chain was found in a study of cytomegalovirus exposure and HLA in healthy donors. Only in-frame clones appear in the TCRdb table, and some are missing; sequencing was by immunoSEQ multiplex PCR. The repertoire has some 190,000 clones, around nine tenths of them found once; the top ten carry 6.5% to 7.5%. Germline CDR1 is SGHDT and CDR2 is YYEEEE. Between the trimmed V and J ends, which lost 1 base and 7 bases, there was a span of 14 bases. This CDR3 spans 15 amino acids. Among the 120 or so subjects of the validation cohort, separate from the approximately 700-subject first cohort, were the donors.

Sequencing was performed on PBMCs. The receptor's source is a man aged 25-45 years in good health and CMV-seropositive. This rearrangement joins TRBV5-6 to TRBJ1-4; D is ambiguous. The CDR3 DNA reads TGTGCCAGCAGCTTGATGAGCGGGAACGCTGAAAAACTGTTTTTT. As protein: CASSLMSGNAEKLFF. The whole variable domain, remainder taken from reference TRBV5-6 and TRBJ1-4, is DAGVTQSPTHLIKTRGQQVTLRCSPKSGHDTVSWYQQALGQGPQFIFQYYEEEERQRGNFPDRFSGHQFPNYSSELNVNALLLGDSALYLCASSLMSGNAEKLFFGSGTQLSVL.